What follows are 29 T cell receptor beta chains derived from one specimen sequenced in a study of blood T cell repertoires in COVID-19. The method was immunoSEQ multiplex PCR; TCRdb's version includes in-frame clones alone and lacks a portion of them. The table has 90,000 to 100,000 clones, around 76% seen once. Sequencing was done on a sample of peripheral blood. The receptors were gathered from an elderly man with acute or convalescent COVID-19.

V and J are TRBV7-2 and TRBJ1-2; D gene ambiguous. The germline V gene encodes CDR1 SGHTA and CDR2 FQGNSA. CDR3 length: 14 amino acids. Trimming pared 3 bases from V and 2 bases from J, leaving 10 bases between. CDR3 coding DNA: TGTGCCAGCAGCTTTTTCGACAACAACTATGGCTACACCTTC. This translates into CASSFFDNNYGYTF. Full variable domain (missing parts from reference TRBV7-2 and TRBJ1-2): GAGVSQSPSNKVTEKGKDVELRCDPISGHTALYWYRQSLGQGLEFLIYFQGNSAPDKSGLPSDRFSAERTGGSVSTLTIQRTQQEDSAVYLCASSFFDNNYGYTFGSGTRLTVV.

This clone came up once. The gene calls are TRBV19 and TRBJ2-7; 7 positions match TRBD1. This CDR3 is built from 14 residues. Trimming removed 2 bases from V and 6 bases from J; junction bases left unmatched: 7. Germline V gene sequence: CDR1 LNHDA, CDR2 SQIVND (reference sequence). The CDR3 coding sequence is TGTGCCAGTAGTATAACAGGGGCTCCCCTCGAGCAGTACTTC. As protein: CASSITGAPLEQYF.

This clone came up once. The rearrangement joins TRBV27 to TRBJ2-1; 8 positions agree with TRBD2. J lost 7 bases, V lost 5 bases, and 13 bases had no gene match. The CDR3 extends over 16 amino acids. Germline CDR1 and CDR2: MNHEY and SMNVEV (reference sequence). The chain's CDR3 is CASSSTSGLAGNEQFF. The DNA for the CDR3 is TGTGCCAGCAGTAGCACATCCGGACTAGCTGGTAATGAGCAGTTCTTC.

The chain is built from TRBV30 and TRBJ2-1; no definite D call. V lost 3 bases, J lost 3 bases, and 12 bases lay in between. Germline V gene sequence: CDR1 GTSNPN, CDR2 SVGIG (reference sequence). The CDR3 runs to 14 residues. CDR3 DNA: TGTGCCTGGAGGAGGCCACGAATCTACAATGAGCAGTTCTTC. It is translated as CAWRRPRIYNEQFF.

The chain carries TRBV18 and TRBJ2-7; weak D call: TRBD1 (6 bases). The CDR3 covers 13 residues. V was pared by 4 bases and J by 5 bases, with 12 bases between. Germline loops: CDR1 KGHSH, CDR2 LQKENI. The DNA for the CDR3 is TGTGCCAGCTCACTCAGGGGTGGCGACGAGCAGTACTTC. Protein product: CASSLRGGDEQYF. Variable domain in full (rest from reference TRBV18 and TRBJ2-7): NAGVMQNPRHLVRRRGQEARLRCSPMKGHSHVYWYRQLPEEGLKFMVYLQKENIIDESGMPKERFSAEFPKEGPSILRIQQVVRGDSAAYFCASSLRGGDEQYFGPGTRLTVT.

The chain links TRBV15 to TRBJ1-4; no clear D gene. The germline V and J ends were trimmed by 0 bases and 14 bases, with 16 bases remaining between them. There are 14 residues in the CDR3. Looked up from germline, CDR1 is LNHNV and CDR2 is YYDKDF (reference sequence). CDR3 nucleotides: TGTGCCACCAGCAGAGATCTGCAAACTAATCGGCTGTTTTTT. This gives the protein CATSRDLQTNRLFF.

This sequence joins TRBV7-2 and TRBJ2-7; D is unclear. CDR3 length: 19 amino acids. Looked up from germline, CDR1 is SGHTA and CDR2 is FQGNSA. V dropped 2 bases and J dropped 4 bases, with 27 bases sitting between them. CDR3 sequence: CASSLIPAAILAARYEQYF. CDR3 in DNA: TGTGCCAGCAGCTTAATCCCTGCAGCGATTTTAGCAGCCCGTTACGAGCAGTACTTC.

The chain uses TRBV21-1 and TRBJ1-5; TRBD1, as called in the table, went unchecked against the DNA. TRBV21-1 is a listed pseudogene. This CDR3 is 17 amino acids long. CDR3: CASSKVLTENSNQPQHF. The CDR3 DNA reads as TGTGCCAGCAGCAAAGTATTGACAGAGAATAGCAATCAGCCCCAGCATTTT.

This clone was detected a few times. The chain employs TRBV2 and TRBJ1-2; 9 bases align to TRBD1. V dropped 5 bases and J dropped 9; count of bases not matched to a gene: 13. In germline, CDR1 is SNHLY, CDR2 FYNNEI. CDR3 size: 15 residues. Here the CDR3 DNA reads TGTGCCAGCAGTCACGGACAGGGGAGCAGCTGGAGCTACACCTTC. It encodes CASSHGQGSSWSYTF.

The V and J genes are TRBV18 and TRBJ1-5; a possible D gene is TRBD1 (5 bases). CDR1 is KGHSH, CDR2 LQKENI, per germline. This CDR3 has 15 residues. Trimming pared 2 bases from V and 1 base from J, leaving 9 bases between. The chain's CDR3 is CASSPDGQSNQPQHF. DNA for the CDR3: TGTGCCAGCTCACCAGATGGACAAAGCAATCAGCCCCAGCATTTT. The variable domain in full, completed from reference TRBV18 and TRBJ1-5, reads NAGVMQNPRHLVRRRGQEARLRCSPMKGHSHVYWYRQLPEEGLKFMVYLQKENIIDESGMPKERFSAEFPKEGPSILRIQQVVRGDSAAYFCASSPDGQSNQPQHFGDGTRLSIL.

The J gene is TRBJ1-5, the V gene TRBV2; a possible D gene is TRBD1 (6 bases). The CDR3 spans 12 residues. Trimming took 8 bases from V and 6 from J, leaving 11 bases between them. CDR1 and CDR2 (germline): SNHLY, FYNNEI. CDR3 region: CASAGDGQPQHF. In DNA, the CDR3 is TGTGCCAGCGCAGGGGACGGTCAGCCCCAGCATTTT.

V is TRBV7-2 and J is TRBJ2-3, with 10 bases fitting TRBD2. The germline gives CDR1 SGHTA, CDR2 FQGNSA. V trimming: 5 bases; J trimming: 5 bases; junction bases outside the gene matches: 10. The CDR3 length is 16 residues. The CDR3 loop is CASSLFGTSEGDTQYF. The CDR3 DNA is TGTGCCAGCAGCCTCTTTGGGACTAGCGAGGGAGATACGCAGTATTTT.

In DNA, the CDR3 is TGTGCCAGCAGTCGCTCGACTCTAAGCTCCTACAATGAGCAGTTCTTC. Its protein is CASSRSTLSSYNEQFF. The rearrangement joins TRBV6-2 or TRBV6-3 to TRBJ2-1; D gene ambiguous. CDR3 size: 16 residues. V was cut by 5 bases and J by 0 bases, with 14 bases left in between. CDR1 is MNHEY and CDR2 is SVGEGT in the germline V gene.

The chain employs TRBV7-2 and TRBJ2-3, with 12 bases aligning to TRBD2. CDR1 is SGHTA and CDR2 is FQGNSA in the germline V gene. The trim removed 5 bases at V and 0 bases at J, leaving 6 bases unmatched. CDR3 length equals 17 residues. CDR3 loop: CASSLTSGGPSTDTQYF. In DNA form, the CDR3 reads TGTGCCAGCAGCCTGACTAGCGGGGGACCTAGCACAGATACGCAGTATTTT.

The V and J genes are TRBV7-9 and TRBJ1-2; TRBD1 is a possible D gene (6 bases). Germline V gives CDR1 SEHNR, CDR2 FQNEAQ (reference sequence). Trimming took off 5 bases at V and 8 bases at J, with 21 bases between the two ends. CDR3 length: 15 amino acids. The CDR3 protein is CASSHPGDGLGGYTF. CDR3 coding DNA: TGTGCCAGCAGCCACCCAGGGGATGGACTGGGAGGCTACACCTTC.

V gene TRBV19 combines with J gene TRBJ1-6; TRBD1 might be the D (5 bases). The ends were cut back, 7 bases at V and 0 bases at J, with 7 bases in the middle. CDR3 length equals 14 residues. Germline CDR1 reads LNHDA; CDR2 reads SQIVND (reference sequence). CDR3 DNA sequence: TGTGCCAGTACGGGGGGCTCCTATAATTCACCCCTCCACTTT. Residues: CASTGGSYNSPLHF.

V and J are TRBV5-5 and TRBJ2-3, with a possible D match to TRBD2 (5 bases). Germline V gene data show CDR1 as SGHKS and CDR2 as YYEKEE (reference sequence). Deletions cut 0 bases from V and 4 bases from J, with 9 bases between. The CDR3 contains 14 residues. CDR3 protein: CASSLALASDTQYF. The CDR3 bases are TGTGCCAGCAGCTTGGCCCTAGCCTCAGATACGCAGTATTTT. The variable domain in full, completed from reference TRBV5-5 and TRBJ2-3, reads DAGVTQSPTHLIKTRGQQVTLRCSPISGHKSVSWYQQVLGQGPQFIFQYYEKEERGRGNFPDRFSARQFPNYSSELNVNALLLGDSALYLCASSLALASDTQYFGPGTRLTVL.

The CDR3 is CASSSGQSSYEQYF. DNA of the CDR3: TGTGCCAGCAGTTCGGGACAGTCGTCCTACGAGCAGTACTTC. V gene TRBV2 combines with J gene TRBJ2-7; 7 positions match TRBD1. Trimming at V came to 5 bases and at J to 1 base, leaving 5 bases not matched to a gene. This CDR3 is 14 amino acids long. Germline assignment: CDR1 SNHLY and CDR2 FYNNEI.

V and J are TRBV6-5 and TRBJ1-5, with no clear D. Germline V gene sequence: CDR1 MNHEY, CDR2 SVGAGI. V lost 10 bases to trimming and J lost 4 bases, with 11 bases between them. This CDR3 is built from 12 residues. The CDR3 loop is CAIRQENQPQHF. CDR3 sequence (DNA): TGTGCCATTAGGCAGGAAAATCAGCCCCAGCATTTT.

This rearrangement joins TRBV5-1 to TRBJ1-1, with D unresolved. Germline V gene lookup returns CDR1 SGHRS and CDR2 YFSETQ. This CDR3 has 13 residues. V was shortened by 4 bases and J by 4 bases, with 11 bases between the two germline ends. CDR3: CASSAGSITEAFF. Written as DNA, the CDR3 is TGCGCCAGCAGCGCGGGGTCAATCACTGAAGCTTTCTTT.

The chain recombines TRBV6-2 or TRBV6-3 with TRBJ1-5, with D tentatively TRBD1 (5 bases). CDR1 is MNHEY and CDR2 is SVGEGT in the germline V gene. The length of the CDR3 is 14 residues. Trimming took off 5 bases at V and 6 bases at J, with 14 bases between the two ends. The CDR3 loop is CASSQGLLSQPQHF. The CDR3 coding sequence is TGTGCCAGCAGTCAGGGACTTTTGAGTCAGCCCCAGCATTTT.

This chain joins TRBV19 and TRBJ1-4; 7 bases fit TRBD1. The length of the CDR3 is 13 residues. Germline V lookup: CDR1 LNHDA, CDR2 SQIVND (reference sequence). V trimming: 5 bases; J trimming: 8 bases; junction bases outside the gene matches: 5. The DNA of the CDR3 is TGTGCCAGTAGTGGGACAGTACGAGAAAAACTGTTTTTT. Residues: CASSGTVREKLFF.

This clone occurred once. V usage is TRBV10-3 and J usage is TRBJ2-1; TRBD2 matches at 13 bases. After removal of 4 bases from V and 7 bases from J, the junction contained 7 bases not matched to a gene. CDR1 ENHRY and CDR2 SYGVKD come from the germline V gene. The CDR3 contains 16 residues. CDR3 sequence: CAISGRTSGSRNEQFF. In DNA form, the CDR3 reads TGTGCCATCAGTGGCCGGACTAGCGGGAGTAGGAATGAGCAGTTCTTC.

This chain links TRBV2 with TRBJ2-1; no clear D. The V end lost 5 bases, the J end lost 5 bases, and 10 bases lay between the germline ends. Per the germline V gene, CDR1 is SNHLY and CDR2 is FYNNEI. The CDR3 loop spans 13 amino acids. CDR3 in amino acids: CASSMLGDNEQFF. As DNA, the CDR3 is TGTGCCAGCAGTATGTTGGGCGACAATGAGCAGTTCTTC. Full variable domain (missing parts from reference TRBV2 and TRBJ2-1): EPEVTQTPSHQVTQMGQEVILRCVPISNHLYFYWYRQILGQKVEFLVSFYNNEISEKSEIFDDQFSVERPDGSNFTLKIRSTKLEDSAMYFCASSMLGDNEQFFGPGTRLTVL.

This clone was detected a few times. Other DNA sequences of this sample code for an identical CDR3. The genes are TRBV28 and TRBJ1-5, with D possibly matching TRBD1 (6 bases). The CDR3 is 13 residues long. The germline V gene has CDR1 MDHEN and CDR2 SYDVKM. V lost 9 bases, J lost 4 bases, and 13 bases lay in between. Here the CDR3 DNA reads TGTGCCAGTCTGCTACAGGGAAATCAGCCCCAGCATTTT. It yields the protein CASLLQGNQPQHF.

The J gene is TRBJ2-7, the V gene TRBV30; 10 bases line up with TRBD1. Germline loops: CDR1 GTSNPN, CDR2 SVGIG (reference sequence). J was trimmed by 0 bases and V by 3 bases; bases with no gene match: 5. This CDR3 has 15 amino acids. The CDR3 region has the DNA TGTGCCTGGAGCAGACAGGGGGCGAACTCCTACGAGCAGTACTTC. This sequence encodes CAWSRQGANSYEQYF. The full variable domain, with the rest looked up from reference TRBV30 and TRBJ2-7, is SQTIHQWPATLVQPVGSPLSLECTVEGTSNPNLYWYRQAAGRGLQLLFYSVGIGQISSEVPQNLSASRPQDRQFILSSKKLLLSDSGFYLCAWSRQGANSYEQYFGPGTRLTVT.

This chain uses TRBV19 with TRBJ2-5; 11 bases are a match to TRBD2. V gave up 3 bases and J gave up 7 bases; unmatched junction bases: 4. Germline V CDR1 and CDR2: LNHDA, SQIVND (reference sequence). The CDR3 is 14 residues long. CDR3 sequence reads: CASSIGLAGGTQYF. The CDR3 coding sequence is TGTGCCAGTAGTATTGGACTAGCGGGTGGGACCCAGTACTTC.

The rearrangement joins TRBV27 to TRBJ2-6; 14 bases match TRBD2. Germline CDR1 reads MNHEY; CDR2 reads SMNVEV (reference sequence). The CDR3 length is 19 residues. V lost 4 bases and J lost 1; bases outside the gene matches: 6. The CDR3 loop reads CASSSSGLAGGSGANVLTF. The DNA of the CDR3 is TGTGCCAGCAGTTCCAGTGGACTAGCGGGAGGATCTGGGGCCAACGTCCTGACTTTC.

The chain is built from TRBV11-3 and TRBJ1-1, with D unresolved. With 1 base removed from V and 10 bases from J, the gap between germline ends came to 19 bases. CDR3 size: 15 residues. Germline loops: CDR1 SGHNT, CDR2 YENEEA. The CDR3 region has the DNA TGTGCCAGCAGCTTAGGTGGATCCGGGATTAAGGGAGCTTTCTTT. This sequence encodes CASSLGGSGIKGAFF.